This TCR beta chain was observed in a study of blood T cell repertoires in COVID-19. Study-level information: Italy, Spain and the United States were the sources of the convalescent and acute COVID-19 samples. PBMCs, B-cell-depleted T cells, or T cells provided the cDNA or gDNA that made up the material.

Per germline, CDR1 MNHNY and CDR2 SVGAGI (reference sequence). The trim removed 7 bases at V and 5 bases at J, leaving 11 bases unmatched. The CDR3 spans 15 residues. Per the study methods: Reference gene primer amplification in the assay estimated nucleated cell counts. Only in-frame clones appear in the TCRdb table, and some are missing; sequencing was by immunoSEQ multiplex PCR. That table is the source of V, J and clone size, and D and trimming were worked out from the DNA. The sample contains 140,000 to 150,000 clones, about four fifths of which appear only once. Sequencing input: peripheral blood. The receptor's source is a human donor in a cohort sampled during active COVID-19. The chain has TRBV6-6 and TRBJ2-1; 7 bases are a match to TRBD1. CDR3: CASTGMTGPDNEQFF. In DNA form, the CDR3 reads TGTGCCAGCACGGGAATGACAGGGCCGGACAATGAGCAGTTCTTC.